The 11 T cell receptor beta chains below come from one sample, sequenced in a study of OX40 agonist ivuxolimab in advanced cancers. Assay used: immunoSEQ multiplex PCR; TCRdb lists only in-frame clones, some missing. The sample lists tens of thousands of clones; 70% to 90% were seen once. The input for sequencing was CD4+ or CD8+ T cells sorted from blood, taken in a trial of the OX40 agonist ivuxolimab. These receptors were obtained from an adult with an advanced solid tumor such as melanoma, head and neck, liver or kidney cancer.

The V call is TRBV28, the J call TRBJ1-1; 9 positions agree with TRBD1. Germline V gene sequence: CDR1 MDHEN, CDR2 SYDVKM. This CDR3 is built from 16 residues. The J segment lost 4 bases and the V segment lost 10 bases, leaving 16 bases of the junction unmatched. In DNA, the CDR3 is TGTGCCACTGAAAAGCCCGGGACAGGGATGGTCACTGAAGCTTTCTTT. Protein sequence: CATEKPGTGMVTEAFF. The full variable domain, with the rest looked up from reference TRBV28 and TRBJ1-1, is DVKVTQSSRYLVKRTGEKVFLECVQDMDHENMFWYRQDPGLGLRLIYFSYDVKMKEKGDIPEGYSVSREKKERFSLILESASTNQTSMYLCATEKPGTGMVTEAFFGQGTRLTVV.

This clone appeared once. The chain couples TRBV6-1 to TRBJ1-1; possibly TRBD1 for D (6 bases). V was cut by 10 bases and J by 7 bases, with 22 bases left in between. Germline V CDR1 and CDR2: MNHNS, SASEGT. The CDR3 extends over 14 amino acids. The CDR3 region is CATTTTQGGSEAFF. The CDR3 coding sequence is TGTGCCACGACTACTACACAGGGTGGTAGTGAAGCTTTCTTT.

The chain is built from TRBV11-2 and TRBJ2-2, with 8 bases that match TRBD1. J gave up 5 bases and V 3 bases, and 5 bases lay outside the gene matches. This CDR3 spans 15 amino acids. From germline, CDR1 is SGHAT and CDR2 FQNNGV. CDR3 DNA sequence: TGTGCCAGCAGCTTTTTGGACAGGGTGACCGGGGAGCTGTTTTTT. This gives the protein CASSFLDRVTGELFF.

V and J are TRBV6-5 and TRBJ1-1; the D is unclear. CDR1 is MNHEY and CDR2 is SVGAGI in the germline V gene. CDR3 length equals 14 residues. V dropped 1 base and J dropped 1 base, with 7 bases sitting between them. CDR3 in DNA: TGTGCCAGCAGTTACTTCGCAGGGAACACTGAAGCTTTCTTT. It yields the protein CASSYFAGNTEAFF.

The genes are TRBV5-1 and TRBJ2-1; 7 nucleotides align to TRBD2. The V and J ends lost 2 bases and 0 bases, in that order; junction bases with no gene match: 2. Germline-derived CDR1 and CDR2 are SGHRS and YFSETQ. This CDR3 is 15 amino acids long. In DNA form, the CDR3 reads TGCGCCAGCAGCTTAGCGGGGAGCTCCTACAATGAGCAGTTCTTC. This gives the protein CASSLAGSSYNEQFF. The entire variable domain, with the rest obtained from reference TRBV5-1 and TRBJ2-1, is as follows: KAGVTQTPRYLIKTRGQQVTLSCSPISGHRSVSWYQQTPGQGLQFLFEYFSETQRNKGNFPGRFSGRQFSNSRSEMNVSTLELGDSALYLCASSLAGSSYNEQFFGPGTRLTVL.

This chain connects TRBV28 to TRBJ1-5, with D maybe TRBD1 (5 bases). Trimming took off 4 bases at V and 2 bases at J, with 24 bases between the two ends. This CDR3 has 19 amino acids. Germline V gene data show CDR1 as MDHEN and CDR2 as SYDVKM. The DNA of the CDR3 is TGTGCCAGCAGTTCAATACCCAGGGCCGTGTGGGGGGGCAATCAGCCCCAGCATTTT. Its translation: CASSSIPRAVWGGNQPQHF.

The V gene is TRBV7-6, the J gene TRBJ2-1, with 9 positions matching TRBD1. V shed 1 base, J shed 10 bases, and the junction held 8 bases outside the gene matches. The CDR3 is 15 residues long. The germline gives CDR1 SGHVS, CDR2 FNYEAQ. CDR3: CASSLGTGVRREQFF. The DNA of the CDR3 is TGTGCCAGCAGCTTAGGGACAGGGGTGAGGAGAGAGCAGTTCTTC.

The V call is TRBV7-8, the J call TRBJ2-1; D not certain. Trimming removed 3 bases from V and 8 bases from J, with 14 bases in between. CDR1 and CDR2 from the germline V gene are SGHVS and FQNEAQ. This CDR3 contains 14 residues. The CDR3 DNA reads TGTGCCAGCAGCTTCAAGGTATATGAACATGAGCAGTTCTTC. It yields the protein CASSFKVYEHEQFF. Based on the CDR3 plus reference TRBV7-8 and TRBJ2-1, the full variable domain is GAGVSQSPRYKVAKRGQDVALRCDPISGHVSLFWYQQALGQGPEFLTYFQNEAQLDKSGLPSDRFFAERPEGSVSTLKIQRTQQEDSAVYLCASSFKVYEHEQFFGPGTRLTVL.

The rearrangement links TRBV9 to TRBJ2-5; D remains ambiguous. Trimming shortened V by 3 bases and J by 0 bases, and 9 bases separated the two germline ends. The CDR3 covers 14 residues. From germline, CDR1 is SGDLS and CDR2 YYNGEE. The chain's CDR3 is CASSATWYQETQYF. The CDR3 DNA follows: TGTGCCAGCAGCGCAACTTGGTACCAAGAGACCCAGTACTTC.

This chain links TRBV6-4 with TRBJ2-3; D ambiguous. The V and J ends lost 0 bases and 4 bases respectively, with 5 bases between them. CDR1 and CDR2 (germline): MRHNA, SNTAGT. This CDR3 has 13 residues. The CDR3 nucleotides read TGTGCCAGCAGTGACTCGATGGCAGATACGCAGTATTTT. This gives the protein CASSDSMADTQYF.

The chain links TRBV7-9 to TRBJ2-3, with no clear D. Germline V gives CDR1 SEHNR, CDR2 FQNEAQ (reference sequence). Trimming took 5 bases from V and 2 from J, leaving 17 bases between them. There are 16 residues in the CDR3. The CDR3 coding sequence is TGTGCCAGCAGCCTCTTTGTAGGCGAGATCACAGATACGCAGTATTTT. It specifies CASSLFVGEITDTQYF.